Listed here is a single T cell receptor beta chain. Antigen specificity is unknown. This entry comes from a study of cytomegalovirus exposure and HLA in healthy donors. Germline V gives CDR1 SGHDT, CDR2 YYEEEE. V shed 0 bases, J shed 11 bases, and the junction held 0 bases outside the gene matches. The CDR3 covers 12 residues. Here immunoSEQ multiplex PCR was the method, and the copy in TCRdb shows in-frame clones only, minus some. The sample lists roughly 130,000 clones; approximately 91% were seen once. Whole-study results and caveats: Most TCR sequences showed up rarely, but some public TCRs showed up in many donors. Researchers counted around 170 TCR beta chains as cytomegalovirus-associated.

Sequencing was performed on PBMCs. The genes are TRBV5-6 and TRBJ2-3; 10 positions match TRBD2. This sequence originates from a man aged 30-40 years in good health and CMV-seronegative. CDR3 DNA: TGTGCCAGCAGCTTGGTAGCGGGAGGGCAGTATTTT. It codes for CASSLVAGGQYF.